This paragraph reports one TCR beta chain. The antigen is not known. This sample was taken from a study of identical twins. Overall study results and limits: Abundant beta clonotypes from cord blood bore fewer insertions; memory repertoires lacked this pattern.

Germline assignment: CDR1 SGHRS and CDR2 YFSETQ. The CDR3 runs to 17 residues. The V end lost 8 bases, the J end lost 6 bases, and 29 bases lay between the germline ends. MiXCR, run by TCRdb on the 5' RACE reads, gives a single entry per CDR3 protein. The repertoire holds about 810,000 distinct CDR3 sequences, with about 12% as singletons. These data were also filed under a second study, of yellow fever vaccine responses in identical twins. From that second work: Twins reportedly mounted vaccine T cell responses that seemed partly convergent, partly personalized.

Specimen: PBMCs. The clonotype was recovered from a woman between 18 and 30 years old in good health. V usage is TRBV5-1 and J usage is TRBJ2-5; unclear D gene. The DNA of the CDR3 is TGCGCCAGATCGTCAGCGCCGAGGCCTGGGGTAGAGCAGACCCAGTACTTC. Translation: CARSSAPRPGVEQTQYF.